A single sample is the source of the 18 T cell receptor beta chains below, sequenced in a study of beta chain features in type 1 diabetes. The whole isolated RNA underwent reverse transcription, so sequencing captured expressed TCRB transcripts. Assay: immunoSEQ multiplex PCR; the TCRdb copy retains only in-frame clones and omits some. Among around 430,000 clones listed, approximately 30% were seen once. Sequenced material: naive CD4+ T cells from blood. The source of these receptors is a man aged 18 to 30 in good health.

This clone was counted only a few times. The chain links TRBV4-2 to TRBJ2-1, with D perhaps TRBD1 (5 bases). V was cut by 0 bases and J by 9 bases, with 15 bases left in between. The CDR3 is 15 residues long. The V gene's germline CDR1 is LGHNA and CDR2 YNFKEQ. CDR3 DNA: TGTGCCAGCAGCCAAGACTCCAGGGTGGGCGGTGAGCAGTTCTTC. Translation: CASSQDSRVGGEQFF.

This clone was observed a few times. The chain uses TRBV29-1 and TRBJ2-1; TRBD1 or TRBD2 may be the D gene (5 bases each). Germline values: CDR1 SQVTM, CDR2 ANQGSEA. Trimming stripped 6 bases from V and 3 bases from J, with 15 bases between. The CDR3 covers 14 residues. CDR3 coding DNA: TGCAGCGTGCGCCTTGAGGGGTTCTACAATGAGCAGTTCTTC. Translation gives CSVRLEGFYNEQFF.

This clone has a handful of counts. V is TRBV4-3 and J is TRBJ2-5; no clear D. The CDR3 sequence is 13 residues long. Germline V gene sequence: CDR1 LGHNA, CDR2 YSLEER. Trimming cost V 1 base and J 2 bases, with 5 bases left between them. The CDR3 DNA is TGCGCCAGCAGCCAAGCGATACAAGAGACCCAGTACTTC. It specifies CASSQAIQETQYF.

The V gene is TRBV6-5, the J gene TRBJ2-7, with D tentatively TRBD1 (7 bases). V gave up 6 bases and J gave up 3 bases, with 18 bases separating them. This CDR3 spans 15 amino acids. The germline CDR1 and CDR2 sequences are MNHEY and SVGAGI. CDR3 sequence: CASSPDRQGLYEQYF. The CDR3 DNA is TGTGCCAGCAGCCCCGACCGACAGGGACTCTACGAGCAGTACTTC.

The table lists this clone with a few counts. V gene TRBV27 combines with J gene TRBJ1-2, with D possibly matching TRBD1 (5 bases). CDR1 and CDR2 (germline): MNHEY, SMNVEV (reference sequence). The CDR3 is 15 residues long. Trimming stripped 0 bases from V and 7 bases from J, with 15 bases between. The CDR3 DNA reads TGTGCCAGCAGTTTATCGGGGGGGATGGGTTCTGGCTACACCTTC. It yields the protein CASSLSGGMGSGYTF.

The chain carries TRBV7-6 and TRBJ1-1; D is perhaps TRBD1 (5 bases). Germline values: CDR1 SGHVS, CDR2 FNYEAQ. This CDR3 contains 13 residues. V lost 3 bases, J lost 0 bases, and 5 bases lay in between. CDR3 sequence: CASSLTVNTEAFF. CDR3 bases: TGTGCCAGCAGCTTGACAGTGAACACTGAAGCTTTCTTT.

This clone was found a few times. DNA of the CDR3: TGTGCCAGCAGCCAAGATCTTCGGGTGACCCAGTACTTC. This codes for CASSQDLRVTQYF. The chain has TRBV4-2 and TRBJ2-5; no firm D call. Trimming removed 0 bases at V and 7 bases at J, with 9 bases between. Per the germline V gene, CDR1 is LGHNA and CDR2 is YNFKEQ. The CDR3 sequence is 13 residues long.

The rearrangement links TRBV2 to TRBJ2-6; D unresolved. The CDR3 spans 14 residues. V dropped 8 bases and J dropped 0 bases, with 8 bases sitting between them. CDR1 and CDR2 (germline): SNHLY, FYNNEI. CDR3 region: CASGPRSGANVLTF. The CDR3 DNA sequence: TGTGCCAGCGGTCCCCGCTCTGGGGCCAACGTCCTGACTTTC.

Points on this clone: Other DNA sequences within the sample encode an identical CDR3. The V and J genes are TRBV5-1 and TRBJ2-5, with 9 bases matching TRBD2. The CDR3 loop spans 14 amino acids. V trimming: 0 bases; J trimming: 5 bases; junction bases outside the gene matches: 2. Germline lookup yields CDR1 SGHRS and CDR2 YFSETQ. CDR3 protein: CASSLVAGAETQYF. For the CDR3, the DNA is TGCGCCAGCAGCTTGGTAGCGGGAGCCGAGACCCAGTACTTC.

For this clone: The identical CDR3 is also encoded by other nucleotide sequences in the sample. The V call is TRBV7-2, the J call TRBJ2-1; D is unresolved. The V end was cut by 3 bases, the J end by 0 bases, with 9 bases between. CDR1 and CDR2 (germline): SGHTA, FQGNSA. The CDR3 extends over 15 amino acids. CDR3 DNA sequence: TGTGCCAGCAGCTTTTCACAGAGCTCCTACAATGAGCAGTTCTTC. This codes for CASSFSQSSYNEQFF.

This clone showed up just a few times. This chain links TRBV29-1 with TRBJ2-1; TRBD1 aligns across 7 bases. Germline values: CDR1 SQVTM, CDR2 ANQGSEA. The CDR3 is 13 residues long. Trimming cost V 3 bases and J 4 bases; bases outside gene matches: 3. CDR3 loop: CSVDRDRYNEQFF. As DNA, the CDR3 is TGCAGCGTTGACCGGGACAGATACAATGAGCAGTTCTTC.

This clone was seen a handful of times. Here the CDR3 DNA reads TGTGCCTGGAGTGGGCGGACTAGCGTACACGAGCAGTACTTC. The encoded protein is CAWSGRTSVHEQYF. The rearrangement uses TRBV30 and TRBJ2-7, with 9 bases that match TRBD2. The trim removed 1 base at V and 5 bases at J, leaving 6 bases unmatched. This CDR3 spans 14 amino acids. Per germline, CDR1 GTSNPN and CDR2 SVGIG (reference sequence).

This clone was picked up a small number of times. Other nucleotide sequences in the sample specify the same CDR3. V usage is TRBV10-3 and J usage is TRBJ2-3; D not certain. Trimming left V 6 bases short and J 0 bases short, with 4 bases between. Germline assignment: CDR1 ENHRY and CDR2 SYGVKD. The CDR3 covers 12 residues. The CDR3 DNA follows: TGTGCCATCAGCTCTAGCACAGATACGCAGTATTTT. This gives the protein CAISSSTDTQYF.

The genes are TRBV10-3 and TRBJ2-6; no firm D call. Trimming took 2 bases from V and 2 from J, leaving 4 bases between them. The germline CDR1 and CDR2 sequences are ENHRY and SYGVKD. The CDR3 spans 14 residues. The CDR3 bases are TGTGCCATCAGTGAGAGGGCTGGGGCCAACGTCCTGACTTTC. Protein sequence: CAISERAGANVLTF.

This rearrangement joins TRBV5-1 to TRBJ2-1; 12 bases fit TRBD2. This CDR3 is built from 16 residues. Trimming at V came to 2 bases and at J to 5 bases, leaving 5 bases not matched to a gene. CDR1 and CDR2 from the germline V gene are SGHRS and YFSETQ. The chain's CDR3 is CASSFGLAGGNNEQFF. The CDR3 DNA reads as TGCGCCAGCAGCTTTGGGCTAGCGGGAGGGAACAATGAGCAGTTCTTC.

This chain links TRBV28 with TRBJ1-1, with D perhaps matching TRBD1 (5 bases). The germline V gene has CDR1 MDHEN and CDR2 SYDVKM. The CDR3 is made up of 15 amino acids. V gave up 5 bases and J gave up 4 bases, with 17 bases separating them. In nucleotides, the CDR3 is TGTGCCAGCAGTCAGGGAGGAGGACCGGCCACTGAAGCTTTCTTT. Encoded protein: CASSQGGGPATEAFF.

This clone was observed a handful of times. The J gene is TRBJ2-7, the V gene TRBV25-1, with a possible D match to TRBD1 (6 bases). The germline V and J ends were trimmed by 9 bases and 6 bases, with 15 bases remaining between them. Germline V lookup: CDR1 MGHDK, CDR2 SYGVNS. This CDR3 region has 12 residues. CDR3 sequence (DNA): TGTGCCAGTCCACAGGGATGGGGCGAGCAGTACTTC. Its translation is CASPQGWGEQYF.

The chain has TRBV4-1 and TRBJ2-7, with TRBD2 matching over 8 bases. Trimming removed 2 bases from V and 3 bases from J; junction bases left unmatched: 6. The CDR3 has 15 residues. CDR1 is MGHRA and CDR2 is YSYEKL in the germline V gene. In nucleotides, the CDR3 is TGCGCCAGCAGCCAACCTCTAGCGGGTAACTACGAGCAGTACTTC. Protein product: CASSQPLAGNYEQYF.